This entry lists 27 T cell receptor beta chains sequenced from one sample in a study of T-cell reconstitution after alpha-beta-depleted transplantation in children listed by TCRdb under 2016. Libraries came from PCR. Sequencing took place on an Illumina HiSeq 2500. TCR libraries were prepared with molecular barcoding, using unique molecular identifiers to normalize TCRbeta repertoire quantification. Starting from the raw public reads, TCRdb applied fastp trimming at Q25, assembled clones with MiXCR and retained in-frame beta chains. Rows are unified per CDR3 protein, each entry keeping the most common DNA and genes. The sample table shows 300,000 to 400,000 distinct CDR3 sequences, and 10% to 15% are seen once. 3.5% to 4.5% of the sample is taken by the ten largest. The sequences come from PBMCs, collected from the stem cell graft. These receptor sequences come from a human donor who donated a stem cell graft to a child with Fanconi anemia.

The rearrangement links TRBV4-3 to TRBJ1-4, with D possibly TRBD1 on 5 matching bases. CDR3 length: 15 residues. Germline CDR1 and CDR2: LGHNA and YSLEER. V was shortened by 0 bases and J by 7 bases, with 12 bases between the two germline ends. The DNA of the CDR3 is TGCGCCAGCAGCCAAGACCGGGGCGCGGGTGAAAAACTGTTTTTT. Encoded protein: CASSQDRGAGEKLFF.

This clonotype has at least ten counts. The chain couples TRBV11-1 to TRBJ2-1; D is unclear. Germline lookup yields CDR1 SGHAT and CDR2 FQDESV (reference sequence). CDR3 length: 16 amino acids. The germline V and J ends were trimmed by 1 base and 6 bases, with 16 bases remaining between them. Here the CDR3 DNA reads TGTGCCAGCAGCTTAGGCGCTCTTTGGGATCTCAATGAGCAGTTCTTC. This sequence encodes CASSLGALWDLNEQFF.

The chain combines TRBV6-1 with TRBJ1-6; 10 positions match TRBD1. J was trimmed by 10 bases and V by 7 bases; bases with no gene match: 10. This CDR3 spans 15 amino acids. CDR1 is MNHNS, CDR2 SASEGT, per germline. CDR3: CASTRTGTGVSPLHF. DNA for the CDR3: TGTGCCAGCACTCGAACGGGGACAGGGGTCTCACCCCTCCACTTT.

This clonotype was recorded at least ten times. The chain combines TRBV5-1 with TRBJ1-1; D unclear. V was clipped by 0 bases and J by 4 bases, with 10 bases between them. The CDR3 is 14 amino acids. The germline gives CDR1 SGHRS, CDR2 YFSETQ. CDR3 sequence: CASSLDGDRTEAFF. DNA of the CDR3: TGCGCCAGCAGCTTGGATGGGGATCGCACTGAAGCTTTCTTT.

The table lists this clonotype with many counts. The CDR3 reads CASAFPGQGSYEQYF. The CDR3 DNA reads as TGTGCCAGCGCATTCCCGGGACAGGGTTCCTACGAGCAGTACTTC. This chain connects TRBV12-3 or TRBV12-4 to TRBJ2-7, with 9 bases fitting TRBD1. V was clipped by 8 bases and J by 1 base; unmatched bases: 9. This CDR3 comprises 15 residues.

This clonotype has only a few counts. The genes are TRBV18 and TRBJ1-5; possibly TRBD1 for D (6 bases). V was cut by 5 bases and J by 3 bases, with 11 bases left in between. CDR1 KGHSH and CDR2 LQKENI come from the germline V gene. This CDR3 has 14 residues. As DNA, the CDR3 is TGTGCCAGCTCAATCACAGGGTTCAATCAGCCCCAGCATTTT. This gives the protein CASSITGFNQPQHF.

This rearrangement joins TRBV4-2 to TRBJ1-2; TRBD1 matches at 8 bases. J lost 6 bases, V lost 1 base, and 13 bases had no gene match. The CDR3 is made up of 17 amino acids. Germline V gene data show CDR1 as LGHNA and CDR2 as YNFKEQ. The DNA for the CDR3 is TGTGCCAGCAGCCAAGGGGCAGGGGGCGCGAATATCGATGGCTACACCTTC. As protein: CASSQGAGGANIDGYTF.

This clonotype was counted a few times. The rearrangement links TRBV10-3 to TRBJ1-2; D remains unclear. V gave up 4 bases and J gave up 3 bases, with 6 bases separating them. The germline V gene encodes CDR1 ENHRY and CDR2 SYGVKD. CDR3 size: 12 residues. CDR3 loop: CAISGVDYGYTF. The CDR3 coding sequence is TGTGCCATCAGTGGGGTGGACTATGGCTACACCTTC.

The chain employs TRBV5-1 and TRBJ1-2; 7 nucleotides align to TRBD1. CDR1 is SGHRS, CDR2 YFSETQ, per germline. The CDR3 runs 15 residues. J lost 3 bases, V lost 2 bases, and 7 bases had no gene match. The CDR3 DNA is TGCGCCAGCAGCTTAAGCAGGGGGTCCGACTATGGCTACACCTTC. Protein sequence: CASSLSRGSDYGYTF.

This rearrangement joins TRBV9 to TRBJ2-1; D is uncertain. Trimming pared 5 bases from V and 13 bases from J, leaving 13 bases between. Germline loops: CDR1 SGDLS, CDR2 YYNGEE. The CDR3 consists of 11 residues. The DNA of the CDR3 is TGTGCCAGCAGTCTGGGTCAGCTCCAGTTCTTC. Amino acid sequence: CASSLGQLQFF.

This clonotype was seen repeatedly, ten times or more. V is TRBV29-1 and J is TRBJ1-1; D is unresolved. This CDR3 is 12 amino acids long. CDR1 is SQVTM and CDR2 is ANQGSEA in the germline V gene. Trimming shortened V by 3 bases and J by 2 bases, and 7 bases separated the two germline ends. CDR3 in amino acids: CSVEYRNTEAFF. The CDR3 bases are TGCAGCGTTGAGTACAGAAACACTGAAGCTTTCTTT.

This clonotype was seen more than once but under ten times. This chain joins TRBV5-1 and TRBJ2-7, with D unresolved. Germline V lookup: CDR1 SGHRS, CDR2 YFSETQ. V shed 1 base and J shed 0 bases, with 14 bases lying between them. The CDR3 extends over 16 amino acids. The CDR3 spells CASSLFAGASSYEQYV. CDR3 in DNA: TGCGCCAGCAGCTTGTTTGCAGGCGCGAGCTCCTACGAGCAGTACGTC.

The V and J genes are TRBV12-3 or TRBV12-4 and TRBJ2-3; D is uncertain. Trimming shortened V by 4 bases and J by 10 bases, and 12 bases separated the two germline ends. The CDR3 covers 12 residues. CDR3 protein: CASSSPGLPQYF. CDR3 in DNA: TGTGCCAGCAGTTCTCCGGGCCTGCCGCAGTATTTT.

V and J are TRBV30 and TRBJ2-5, with a weak D call TRBD2 (5 bases). Trimming took 5 bases from V and 2 from J, leaving 12 bases between them. CDR3 size: 13 residues. Germline V gene sequence: CDR1 GTSNPN, CDR2 SVGIG (reference sequence). The CDR3 bases are TGTGCCTGGGCCCGACGGGAACAAGAGACCCAGTACTTC. Translating it yields CAWARREQETQYF.

The chain links TRBV20-1 to TRBJ1-1; 10 nucleotides align to TRBD1. V gave up 3 bases and J gave up 2 bases; unmatched junction bases: 6. This CDR3 region has 15 residues. Germline assignment: CDR1 DFQATT and CDR2 SNEGSKA (reference sequence). CDR3 bases: TGCAGTGCTAGTGACAGGGGGCGCGGAAACACTGAAGCTTTCTTT. It yields the protein CSASDRGRGNTEAFF.

This clonotype was seen a handful of times. The rearrangement uses TRBV24-1 and TRBJ2-7; no definite D call. The ends were cut back, 5 bases at V and 5 bases at J, with 12 bases in the middle. Germline V gene sequence: CDR1 KGHDR, CDR2 SFDVKD. The CDR3 sequence is 13 residues long. The CDR3 loop reads CATSGHQGDEQYF. The CDR3 DNA is TGTGCCACCAGTGGTCACCAAGGAGACGAGCAGTACTTC.

The chain employs TRBV5-1 and TRBJ2-5, with D hard to call. Germline V CDR1 and CDR2: SGHRS, YFSETQ. Trimming shortened V by 4 bases and J by 5 bases, and 12 bases separated the two germline ends. CDR3 length: 13 residues. This CDR3 reads CASSPVPEETQYF. For the CDR3, the DNA is TGCGCCAGCAGCCCCGTACCCGAGGAGACCCAGTACTTC.

This clonotype was seen many times. V usage is TRBV27 and J usage is TRBJ1-1; 7 nucleotides match TRBD1. Germline V CDR1 and CDR2: MNHEY, SMNVEV (reference sequence). The V gene end was trimmed by 1 base and the J gene end by 6 bases; junction bases not matched to a gene: 2. This CDR3 contains 13 residues. CDR3 in amino acids: CASSLFRGAEAFF. For the CDR3, the DNA is TGTGCCAGCAGTTTATTCAGGGGGGCTGAAGCTTTCTTT.

This rearrangement joins TRBV5-1 to TRBJ2-5; D is unresolved. This CDR3 has 13 amino acids. Looked up from germline, CDR1 is SGHRS and CDR2 is YFSETQ. V dropped 0 bases and J dropped 4 bases, with 7 bases sitting between them. CDR3 in amino acids: CASSLVLGETQYF. CDR3 nucleotide sequence: TGCGCCAGCAGCTTGGTTTTGGGAGAGACCCAGTACTTC. The whole variable domain, filled in from reference TRBV5-1 and TRBJ2-5, reads KAGVTQTPRYLIKTRGQQVTLSCSPISGHRSVSWYQQTPGQGLQFLFEYFSETQRNKGNFPGRFSGRQFSNSRSEMNVSTLELGDSALYLCASSLVLGETQYFGPGTRLLVL.

This chain connects TRBV4-3 to TRBJ2-4, with D perhaps given as TRBD1 or TRBD2 (7 bases each). V lost 0 bases and J 7 bases, leaving 19 bases between the germline ends. Per germline, CDR1 LGHNA and CDR2 YSLEER. The CDR3 spans 17 residues. The chain's CDR3 is CASSQDQGGRAANIQYF. Here the CDR3 DNA reads TGCGCCAGCAGCCAAGATCAGGGGGGGCGGGCGGCGAACATTCAGTACTTC.

The chain uses TRBV27 and TRBJ2-3; 8 bases agree with TRBD1. V was clipped by 4 bases and J by 6 bases; unmatched bases: 6. The CDR3 has 14 residues. Germline-derived CDR1 and CDR2 are MNHEY and SMNVEV (reference sequence). The CDR3 spells CASSSRQGRDTQYF. The CDR3 region has the DNA TGTGCCAGCAGTTCCCGACAGGGGCGGGATACGCAGTATTTT.

The table lists this clonotype with a few counts. The V gene is TRBV9, the J gene TRBJ2-3, with 7 bases fitting TRBD2. After removal of 4 bases from V and 4 bases from J, the junction contained 9 bases not matched to a gene. This CDR3 comprises 15 residues. CDR1 and CDR2 from the germline V gene are SGDLS and YYNGEE. The CDR3 DNA reads as TGTGCCAGCAGCCCAACTGGGGCGGGGGCAGATACGCAGTATTTT. Encoded protein: CASSPTGAGADTQYF.

Only a few counts were recorded for this clonotype. J is TRBJ2-7 and V is TRBV7-6; no clear D gene. Trimming cost V 2 bases and J 2 bases, with 13 bases left between them. Germline assignment: CDR1 SGHVS and CDR2 FNYEAQ. The CDR3 covers 15 residues. The CDR3: CASSLSGDGPYEQYF. The DNA for the CDR3 is TGTGCCAGCAGCTTAAGTGGCGACGGACCCTACGAGCAGTACTTC.

This clonotype has more than one count but fewer than ten. J is TRBJ2-1 and V is TRBV11-3, with D perhaps TRBD2 (5 bases). Trimming stripped 0 bases from V and 6 bases from J, with 9 bases between. The CDR3 has 14 residues. Germline values: CDR1 SGHNT, CDR2 YENEEA. The CDR3 nucleotides read TGTGCCAGCAGCTTAGATATGGGGAGCAATGAGCAGTTCTTC. Translating gives CASSLDMGSNEQFF.

J is TRBJ2-5 and V is TRBV28, with 9 bases lining up with TRBD1. Germline CDR1 MDHEN, CDR2 SYDVKM. V lost 9 bases, J lost 5 bases, and 7 bases stayed unmatched. This CDR3 has 13 residues. CDR3 residues: CASRTGGRETQYF. Written as DNA, the CDR3 is TGTGCCAGTCGTACAGGGGGCAGGGAGACCCAGTACTTC. The full variable domain, with the rest looked up from reference TRBV28 and TRBJ2-5, is DVKVTQSSRYLVKRTGEKVFLECVQDMDHENMFWYRQDPGLGLRLIYFSYDVKMKEKGDIPEGYSVSREKKERFSLILESASTNQTSMYLCASRTGGRETQYFGPGTRLLVL.

This clonotype was seen at least ten times. The chain has TRBV28 and TRBJ2-6; D is unresolved. The germline V and J ends were trimmed by 5 bases and 0 bases, with 14 bases remaining between them. Germline assignment: CDR1 MDHEN and CDR2 SYDVKM. CDR3 length: 17 amino acids. CDR3 amino acids: CASSLLDGDSGANVLTF. The CDR3 coding sequence is TGTGCCAGCAGTCTTCTGGACGGTGACTCTGGGGCCAACGTCCTGACTTTC.

About this clonotype itself: A read error may be the cause here, since a much bigger clone is one base away. The genes are TRBV2 and TRBJ2-1; D gene unclear. CDR3 size: 11 residues. The germline V gene has CDR1 SNHLY and CDR2 FYNNEI. The chain's CDR3 is CASGSNNEQFF. The CDR3 coding sequence is TGTGCCAGCGGCTCCAACAATGAGCAGTTCTTC.